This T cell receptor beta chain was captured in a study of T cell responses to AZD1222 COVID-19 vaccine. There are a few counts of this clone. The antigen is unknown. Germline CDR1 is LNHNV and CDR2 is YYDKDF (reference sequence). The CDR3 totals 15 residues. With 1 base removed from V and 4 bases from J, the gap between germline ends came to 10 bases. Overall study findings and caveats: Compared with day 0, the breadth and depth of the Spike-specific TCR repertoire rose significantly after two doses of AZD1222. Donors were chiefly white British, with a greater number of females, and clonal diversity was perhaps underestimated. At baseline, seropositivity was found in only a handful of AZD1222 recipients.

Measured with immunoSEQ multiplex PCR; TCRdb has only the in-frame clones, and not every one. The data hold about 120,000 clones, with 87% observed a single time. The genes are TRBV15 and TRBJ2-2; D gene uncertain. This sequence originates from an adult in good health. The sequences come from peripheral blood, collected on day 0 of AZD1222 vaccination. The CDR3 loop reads CATSRGTSSTGELFF. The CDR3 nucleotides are TGTGCCACCAGCAGAGGGACCTCGAGCACCGGGGAGCTGTTTTTT.